This entry describes one T cell receptor beta chain. Its target is unknown. This sample is drawn from a study of T cells in tuberculosis. Study at large: IGRA-negative adolescents, IGRA-positive adolescents with latent tuberculosis and adults with active tuberculosis formed this South African cohort. Study-level points and caveats: Samples were chosen by availability of cryopreserved specimens. Active tuberculosis patients had shorter CDR3-alpha; the beta difference was nonsignificant.

Each donor contributed 85,000 to 100,000 T cells on average, unsorted. The assay was immunoSEQ multiplex PCR, and TCRdb's table has in-frame clones only and misses some. The sample consists of 25,000 to 35,000 clones, 95% to 96% of them appearing once. The sequence came from a donor aged 10 to 29 with latent tuberculosis or without tuberculosis infection. The sequenced sample consisted of PBMCs.

The CDR3 loop reads CASSYSPQLAAQETQYF. The CDR3 DNA follows: TGTGCCAGCAGCTACAGCCCTCAGCTAGCAGCACAAGAGACCCAGTACTTC. The gene calls are TRBV7-2 and TRBJ2-5; the D gene is possibly TRBD2 (5 bases). The CDR3 runs to 17 residues. The V end was cut by 4 bases, the J end by 2 bases, with 20 bases between. CDR1 SGHTA and CDR2 FQGNSA come from the germline V gene.